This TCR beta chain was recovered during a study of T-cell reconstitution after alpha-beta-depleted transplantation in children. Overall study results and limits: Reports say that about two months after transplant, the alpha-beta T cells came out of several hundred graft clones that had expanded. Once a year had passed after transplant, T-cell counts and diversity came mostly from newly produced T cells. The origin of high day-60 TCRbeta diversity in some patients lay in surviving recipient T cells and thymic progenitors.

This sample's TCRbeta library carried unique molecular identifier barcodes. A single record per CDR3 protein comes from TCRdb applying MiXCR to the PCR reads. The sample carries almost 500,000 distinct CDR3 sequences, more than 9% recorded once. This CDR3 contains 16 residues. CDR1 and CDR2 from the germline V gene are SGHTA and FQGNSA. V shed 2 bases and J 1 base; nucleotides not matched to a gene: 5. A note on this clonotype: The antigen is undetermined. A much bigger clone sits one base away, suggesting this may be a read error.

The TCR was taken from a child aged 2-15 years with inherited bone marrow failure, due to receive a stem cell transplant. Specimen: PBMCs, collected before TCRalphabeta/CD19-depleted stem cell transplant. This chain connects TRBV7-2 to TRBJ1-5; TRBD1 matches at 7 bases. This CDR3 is CASSLSDRLSNQPQHF. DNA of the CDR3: TGTGCCAGCAGCTTATCGGACAGGTTAAGCAATCAGCCCCAGCATTTT.